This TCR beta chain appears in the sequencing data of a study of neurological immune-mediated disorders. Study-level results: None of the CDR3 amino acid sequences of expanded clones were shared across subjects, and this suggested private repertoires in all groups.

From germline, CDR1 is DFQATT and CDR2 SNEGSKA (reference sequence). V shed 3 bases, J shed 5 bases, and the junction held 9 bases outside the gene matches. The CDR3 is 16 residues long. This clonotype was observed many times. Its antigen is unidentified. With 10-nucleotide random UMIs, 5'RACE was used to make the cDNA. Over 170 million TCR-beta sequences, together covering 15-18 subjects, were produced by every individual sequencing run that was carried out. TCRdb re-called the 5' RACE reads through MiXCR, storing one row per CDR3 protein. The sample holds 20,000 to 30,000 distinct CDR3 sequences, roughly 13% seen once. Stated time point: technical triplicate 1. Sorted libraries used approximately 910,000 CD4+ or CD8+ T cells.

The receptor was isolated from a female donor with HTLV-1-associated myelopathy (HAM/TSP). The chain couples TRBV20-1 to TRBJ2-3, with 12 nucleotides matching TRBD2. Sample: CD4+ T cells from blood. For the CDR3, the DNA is TGCAGTGCTAGGCCGGCTAGCGGGAGGGCCGGAGATACGCAGTATTTT. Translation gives CSARPASGRAGDTQYF.